This TCR beta chain was captured by sequencing in a study of CD8+ T cells in alopecia areata. Regarding the study as a whole: Scalp samples also yield sequences of resident alphabeta T cells from normal skin.

Researchers gathered lesional scalp punch biopsies and peripheral blood from patients with alopecia areata. PBMCs, the starting material, were the source of sorted CD4+ and CD8+ T cells. The CDR3 extends over 12 amino acids. Germline-derived CDR1 and CDR2 are SNHLY and FYNNEI. Trimming shortened V by 4 bases and J by 9 bases, and 12 bases separated the two germline ends. Concerning this clone: What it binds is unknown.

Following RNA extraction, reverse transcription yielded cDNA that acted as the sequencing template. Profiled with immunoSEQ multiplex PCR; TCRdb holds only in-frame clones, not every one. The profile shows approximately 140,000 clones, 87% of them singletons. Sequenced material: CD8+ T cells sorted from blood, taken at week 0. The sequence was collected from a human donor with alopecia areata. J is TRBJ1-1 and V is TRBV2; possibly TRBD1 for D (6 bases). This CDR3 is CASSGGRLQAFF. The CDR3 bases are TGTGCCAGCAGTGGGGGGCGTTTGCAAGCTTTCTTT.